What follows are 17 T cell receptor beta chains derived from one specimen sequenced in a study of memory CD4+ T cells and cytomegalovirus serostatus. Assay used: immunoSEQ multiplex PCR; TCRdb lists only in-frame clones, some missing. The sample yields some 47,000 clones, approximately 78% seen once. The sort gate was single viable CD3+CD4+CD8-CD45RO+ cells for memory CD4+ T cells. The source material was memory CD4+ T cells from blood. Receptor source: an adult in good health and CMV-seronegative.

The chain is built from TRBV14 and TRBJ2-1; no reliable D call. V was shortened by 1 base and J by 4 bases, with 8 bases between the two germline ends. The germline V gene has CDR1 SGHDN and CDR2 FVKESK. The CDR3 spans 14 residues. The CDR3 is CASSQVTGYNEQFF. CDR3 nucleotide sequence: TGTGCCAGCAGCCAAGTGACGGGTTACAATGAGCAGTTCTTC.

This clone was seen only once. The rearrangement joins TRBV19 to TRBJ1-2; 8 bases are shared with TRBD1. The germline CDR1 and CDR2 sequences are LNHDA and SQIVND (reference sequence). CDR3 length: 15 amino acids. Trimming took 3 bases from V and 6 from J; bases not matched to a gene: 9. CDR3 sequence: CASSMWRTGRDGYTF. The CDR3 DNA follows: TGTGCCAGTAGTATGTGGAGGACAGGGAGAGATGGCTACACCTTC.

This rearrangement joins TRBV7-6 to TRBJ1-5; D call uncertain. This CDR3 contains 13 residues. The ends were cut back, 4 bases at V and 6 bases at J, with 10 bases in the middle. Germline CDR1 is SGHVS and CDR2 is FNYEAQ. The CDR3 DNA follows: TGTGCCAGCAGCTCCAAGCCCGGTCAGCCCCAGCATTTT. It yields the protein CASSSKPGQPQHF.

V and J are TRBV5-4 and TRBJ2-3; 8 positions agree with TRBD2. V lost 0 bases to trimming and J lost 0 bases; unmatched junction nucleotides: 3. CDR1 is SGHNT, CDR2 YYREEE, per germline (reference sequence). The CDR3 has 16 amino acids. The CDR3: CASSLGAGASTDTQYF. The CDR3 nucleotides are TGTGCCAGCAGCTTGGGAGCGGGGGCGAGCACAGATACGCAGTATTTT.

This chain uses TRBV13 with TRBJ1-1, with D unresolved. Germline values: CDR1 PRHDT, CDR2 FYEKMQ (reference sequence). CDR3 length equals 15 residues. Trimming took off 5 bases at V and 1 base at J, with 14 bases between the two ends. The CDR3 loop is CASSPGWGGNTEAFF. In DNA form, the CDR3 reads TGTGCCAGCAGCCCCGGCTGGGGAGGGAACACTGAAGCTTTCTTT.

This chain links TRBV5-4 with TRBJ2-5; 10 bases map to TRBD2. The germline gives CDR1 SGHNT, CDR2 YYREEE (reference sequence). The CDR3 is 15 amino acids. V gave up 2 bases and J gave up 3 bases; unmatched junction bases: 4. The DNA of the CDR3 is TGTGCCAGCAGCTTAGCGGGGGGGGTGGAAGAGACCCAGTACTTC. Translating gives CASSLAGGVEETQYF. Full variable domain (rest looked up from reference TRBV5-4 and TRBJ2-5): ETGVTQSPTHLIKTRGQQVTLRCSSQSGHNTVSWYQQALGQGPQFIFQYYREEENGRGNFPPRFSGLQFPNYSSELNVNALELDDSALYLCASSLAGGVEETQYFGPGTRLLVL.

The rearrangement uses TRBV6-5 and TRBJ1-4; maybe TRBD1 (6 bases). The CDR3 totals 12 residues. Germline V gene lookup returns CDR1 MNHEY and CDR2 SVGAGI. V lost 6 bases, J lost 6 bases, and 8 bases lay in between. This chain's CDR3 is CASRRQDEKLFF. The CDR3 DNA follows: TGTGCCAGCAGACGACAGGATGAAAAACTGTTTTTT.

The V call is TRBV6-1, the J call TRBJ1-1; the D gene is possibly TRBD1 (6 bases). The V gene's germline CDR1 is MNHNS and CDR2 SASEGT. The CDR3 length is 13 residues. Trimming removed 8 bases from V and 4 bases from J, with 14 bases in between. This CDR3 is CASYNRGSTEAFF. The CDR3 nucleotides are TGTGCCAGCTATAATAGGGGGAGCACTGAAGCTTTCTTT.

This sequence joins TRBV4-1 and TRBJ1-1; tentatively, D is TRBD1 (6 bases). Trimming took off 4 bases at V and 6 bases at J, with 27 bases between the two ends. CDR1 MGHRA and CDR2 YSYEKL come from the germline V gene. This CDR3 has 18 residues. The CDR3 region is CASSPLPIPGPWGPEAFF. CDR3 nucleotide sequence: TGCGCCAGCAGCCCTCTACCAATCCCGGGGCCGTGGGGGCCTGAAGCTTTCTTT.

The chain employs TRBV7-2 and TRBJ1-1; possible D gene TRBD1, 6 bases. Germline CDR1 and CDR2: SGHTA and FQGNSA. The CDR3 is made up of 14 amino acids. The ends were cut back, 6 bases at V and 1 base at J, with 12 bases in the middle. The CDR3 spells CASREGGRNTEAFF. The CDR3 DNA follows: TGTGCCAGCAGGGAGGGGGGGAGGAACACTGAAGCTTTCTTT.

The V and J genes are TRBV5-1 and TRBJ2-1; D gene unclear. In germline, CDR1 is SGHRS, CDR2 YFSETQ. The V and J ends lost 4 bases and 9 bases respectively, with 14 bases between them. The CDR3 extends over 13 amino acids. Here the CDR3 reads CASSAAVNSEQFF. Written as DNA, the CDR3 is TGCGCCAGCAGCGCAGCCGTGAACTCTGAGCAGTTCTTC.

This chain connects TRBV6-5 to TRBJ1-1; 10 nucleotides align to TRBD1. Germline V gene lookup returns CDR1 MNHEY and CDR2 SVGAGI. Unmatched junction bases numbered 8, after V lost 5 bases and J lost 5 bases. The CDR3 covers 15 residues. CDR3 DNA sequence: TGTGCCAGCAGTCGTAGCCCGGGACAGGGGACTGAAGCTTTCTTT. This sequence encodes CASSRSPGQGTEAFF.

The chain uses TRBV18 and TRBJ2-5; tentative D call: TRBD1 (7 bases). The germline V and J ends were trimmed by 2 bases and 4 bases, with 14 bases remaining between them. CDR1 and CDR2 from the germline V gene are KGHSH and LQKENI. CDR3 size: 15 residues. In nucleotides, the CDR3 is TGTGCCAGCTCACCAGCGGAGCAGGGGGGAGAGACCCAGTACTTC. Its protein product is CASSPAEQGGETQYF.

This clone was seen just once. The V call is TRBV30, the J call TRBJ1-5; D ambiguous. Trimming removed 0 bases from V and 6 bases from J, with 9 bases in between. Germline CDR1 GTSNPN, CDR2 SVGIG (reference sequence). This CDR3 comprises 13 residues. CDR3 residues: CAWSVRVSQPQHF. CDR3 bases: TGTGCCTGGAGTGTACGGGTTTCTCAGCCCCAGCATTTT.

The J gene is TRBJ2-2, the V gene TRBV28; no reliable D call. The CDR3 is 13 amino acids. Per germline, CDR1 MDHEN and CDR2 SYDVKM. V lost 5 bases, J lost 8 bases, and 12 bases lay in between. The CDR3 loop is CASSTPPRGELFF. The CDR3 DNA reads TGTGCCAGCAGTACGCCCCCTAGGGGGGAGCTGTTTTTT.

This clone was recorded a few times. The chain joins TRBV2 to TRBJ1-5; maybe TRBD1 (6 bases). Germline V gene data show CDR1 as SNHLY and CDR2 as FYNNEI. V was pared by 7 bases and J by 4 bases, with 14 bases between. The CDR3 is 14 residues long. The CDR3 DNA reads as TGTGCCAGCACCGACGACAGGTCAAATCAGCCCCAGCATTTT. Amino acids: CASTDDRSNQPQHF.

The chain joins TRBV5-4 to TRBJ1-2; no definite D call. The ends were cut back, 0 bases at V and 4 bases at J, with 10 bases in the middle. The CDR3 loop spans 14 amino acids. CDR1 and CDR2 from the germline V gene are SGHNT and YYREEE (reference sequence). CDR3 sequence: CASSLAQSIYGYTF. The CDR3 DNA follows: TGTGCCAGCAGCTTGGCTCAGTCCATCTATGGCTACACCTTC.